This TCR beta chain was recovered during a study of blood T cells in healthy people across ages. In regard to this clonotype: Its antigen is unidentified. The junction shows a germline mismatch at one end, possibly a read error.

CDR1 and CDR2 from the germline V gene are LGHDT and YNNKEL (reference sequence). The CDR3 has 16 residues. Overall study findings and caveats: Donor CMV infection status was unknown, possibly confounding age-related changes in expanded clonotypes.

Together with a sample-barcoded 5' primer, a J-beta primer mix was included in a second PCR lasting roughly 6 to 12 cycles. Every cDNA was tagged by a template-switch adaptor with 12 random nucleotides. Via MiXCR, TCRdb re-called the 5' RACE reads, giving one row per CDR3 protein. The sample includes about 940,000 distinct CDR3 sequences, 45% to 50% seen only once; the top ten take about an eighth. This receptor was identified in a man aged 25-45 years in good health. The chain joins TRBV3-1 to TRBJ2-7; the match to TRBD2 covers 9 bases. What was sequenced was blood. The CDR3, as DNA: TGTGCCGGCAGCCAAGAAGGCGGGGGGGACTCCTACGAGCAGTACTTC. It encodes CAGSQEGGGDSYEQYF.